Sequencing of this T cell receptor beta chain was carried out in a study of cytomegalovirus exposure and HLA in healthy donors. The study's findings and limits: Previously analyzed data showed that most TCR beta V segments were productive at a frequency of about 87% or about 30%. The majority of TCR sequences were rare, yet some public TCRs appeared in many donors.

PCR involved 60 Vbeta and 13 Jbeta primers. This table comes from immunoSEQ multiplex PCR, and its TCRdb copy is limited to in-frame clones, with some not included. Found here are 150,000 to 200,000 clones, roughly nine tenths of them singletons; the top ten hold 0.2% to 0.3%. As regards this clone: Its specificity is unknown.

The V segment lost 5 bases and the J segment 2 bases; nucleotides outside the gene matches: 1. Germline values: CDR1 SNHLY, CDR2 FYNNEI. The CDR3 has 14 amino acids. The sequencing input was PBMCs. The chain is built from TRBV2 and TRBJ2-3; 10 nucleotides agree with TRBD2. The receptor's source is a girl under three years old in good health and CMV-seronegative. The CDR3 protein is CASSLAGVTDTQYF. CDR3 nucleotides: TGTGCCAGCAGTCTAGCGGGAGTCACAGATACGCAGTATTTT.